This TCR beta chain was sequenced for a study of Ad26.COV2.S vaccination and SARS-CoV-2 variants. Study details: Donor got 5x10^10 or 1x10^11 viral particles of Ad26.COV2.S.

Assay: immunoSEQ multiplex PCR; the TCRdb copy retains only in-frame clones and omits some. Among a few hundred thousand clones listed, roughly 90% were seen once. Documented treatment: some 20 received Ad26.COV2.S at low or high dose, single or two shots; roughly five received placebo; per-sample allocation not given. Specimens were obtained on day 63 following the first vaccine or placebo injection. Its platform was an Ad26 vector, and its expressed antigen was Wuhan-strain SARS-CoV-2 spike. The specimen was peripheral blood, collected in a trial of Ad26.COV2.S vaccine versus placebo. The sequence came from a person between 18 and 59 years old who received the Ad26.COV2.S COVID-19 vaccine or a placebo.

CDR3 DNA sequence: TGTGCCAGCAGTGAAATTGGGGACTACTACAATGAGCAGTTCTTC. Amino acid sequence: CASSEIGDYYNEQFF. The V and J genes are TRBV6-1 and TRBJ2-1, with 7 bases that match TRBD2. Per the germline V gene, CDR1 is MNHNS and CDR2 is SASEGT. This CDR3 is built from 15 residues. The V gene end was trimmed by 2 bases and the J gene end by 3 bases; junction bases not matched to a gene: 4.